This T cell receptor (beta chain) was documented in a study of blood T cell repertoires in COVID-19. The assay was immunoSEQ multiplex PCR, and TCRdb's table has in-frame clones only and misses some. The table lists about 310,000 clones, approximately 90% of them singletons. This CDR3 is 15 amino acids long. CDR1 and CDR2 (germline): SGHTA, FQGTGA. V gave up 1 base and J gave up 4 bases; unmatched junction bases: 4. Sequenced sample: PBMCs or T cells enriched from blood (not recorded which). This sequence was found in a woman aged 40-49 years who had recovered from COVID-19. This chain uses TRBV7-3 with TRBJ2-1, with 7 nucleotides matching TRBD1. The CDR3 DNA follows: TGTGCCAGCAGCTTAAGGGGACAGAAGTACAATGAGCAGTTCTTC. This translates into CASSLRGQKYNEQFF.